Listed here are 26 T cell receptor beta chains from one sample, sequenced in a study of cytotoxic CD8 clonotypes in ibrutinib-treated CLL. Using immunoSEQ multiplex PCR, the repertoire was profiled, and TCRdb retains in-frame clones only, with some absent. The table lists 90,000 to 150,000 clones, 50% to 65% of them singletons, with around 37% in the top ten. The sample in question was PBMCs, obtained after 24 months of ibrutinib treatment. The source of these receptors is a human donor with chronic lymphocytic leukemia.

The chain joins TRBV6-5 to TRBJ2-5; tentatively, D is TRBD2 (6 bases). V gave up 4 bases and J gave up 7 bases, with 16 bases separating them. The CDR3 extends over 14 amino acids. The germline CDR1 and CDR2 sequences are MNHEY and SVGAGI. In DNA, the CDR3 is TGTGCCAGCAGTTTGGGACTTTCCAAAGGGACCCAGTACTTC. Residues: CASSLGLSKGTQYF.

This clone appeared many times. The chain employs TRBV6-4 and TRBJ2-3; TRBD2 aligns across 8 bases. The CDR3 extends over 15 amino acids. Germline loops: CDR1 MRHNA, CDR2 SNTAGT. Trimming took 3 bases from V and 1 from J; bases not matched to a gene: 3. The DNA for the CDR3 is TGTGCCAGCAGTGATGGTAGCGGGGGCACAGATACGCAGTATTTT. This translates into CASSDGSGGTDTQYF.

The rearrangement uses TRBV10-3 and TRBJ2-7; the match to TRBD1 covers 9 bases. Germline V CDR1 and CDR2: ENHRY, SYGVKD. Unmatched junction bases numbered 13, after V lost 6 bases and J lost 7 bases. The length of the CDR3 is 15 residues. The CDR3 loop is CAISGPGQGFEEQYF. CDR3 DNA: TGTGCCATCAGCGGACCGGGACAGGGTTTCGAGGAGCAGTACTTC.

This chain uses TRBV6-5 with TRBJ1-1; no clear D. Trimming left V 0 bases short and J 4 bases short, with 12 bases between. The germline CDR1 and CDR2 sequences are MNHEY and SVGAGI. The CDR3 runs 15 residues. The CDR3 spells CASSYSSRESTEAFF. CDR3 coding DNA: TGTGCCAGCAGTTACTCGAGTAGGGAAAGCACTGAAGCTTTCTTT.

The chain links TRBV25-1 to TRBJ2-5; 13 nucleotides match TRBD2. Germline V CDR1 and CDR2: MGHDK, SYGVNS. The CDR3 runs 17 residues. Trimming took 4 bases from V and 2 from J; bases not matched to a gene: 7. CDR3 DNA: TGTGCCAGCAGTGCGCTAGGACTAGCGGGGGTGCAAGAGACCCAGTACTTC. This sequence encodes CASSALGLAGVQETQYF.

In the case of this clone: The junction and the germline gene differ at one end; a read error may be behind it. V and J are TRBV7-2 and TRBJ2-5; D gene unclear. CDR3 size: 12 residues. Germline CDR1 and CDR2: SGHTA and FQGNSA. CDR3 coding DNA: TGTGCCAGCAGCTTAACCGGGCCGTCGTCAGACTTC. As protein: CASSLTGPSSDF.

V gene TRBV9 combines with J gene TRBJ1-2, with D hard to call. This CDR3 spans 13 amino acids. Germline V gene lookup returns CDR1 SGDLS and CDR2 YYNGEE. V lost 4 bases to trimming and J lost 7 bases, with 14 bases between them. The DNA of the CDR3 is TGTGCCAGCAGCCCCGTGATAATGGCTGGCTACACCTTC. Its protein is CASSPVIMAGYTF.

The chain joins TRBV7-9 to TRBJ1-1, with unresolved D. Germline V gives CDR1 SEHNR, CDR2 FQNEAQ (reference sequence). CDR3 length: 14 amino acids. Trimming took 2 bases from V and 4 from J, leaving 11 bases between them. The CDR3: CASSLLGPGTEAFF. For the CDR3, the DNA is TGTGCCAGCAGCTTATTGGGCCCGGGCACTGAAGCTTTCTTT.

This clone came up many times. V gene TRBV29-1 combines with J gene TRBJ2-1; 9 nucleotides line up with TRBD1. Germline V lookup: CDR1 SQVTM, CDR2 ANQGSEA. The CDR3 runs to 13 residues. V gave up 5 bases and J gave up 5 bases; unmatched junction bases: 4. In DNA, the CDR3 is TGCAGCGTTAACAGGGGGCCCCACAATGAGCAGTTCTTC. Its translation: CSVNRGPHNEQFF.

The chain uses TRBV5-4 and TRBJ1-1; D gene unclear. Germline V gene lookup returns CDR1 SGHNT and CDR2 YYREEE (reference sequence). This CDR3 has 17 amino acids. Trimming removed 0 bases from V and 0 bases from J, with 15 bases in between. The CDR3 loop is CASSLGGLHPMNTEAFF. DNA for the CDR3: TGTGCCAGCAGCTTGGGCGGACTCCATCCCATGAACACTGAAGCTTTCTTT. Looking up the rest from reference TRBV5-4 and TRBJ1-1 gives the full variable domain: ETGVTQSPTHLIKTRGQQVTLRCSSQSGHNTVSWYQQALGQGPQFIFQYYREEENGRGNFPPRFSGLQFPNYSSELNVNALELDDSALYLCASSLGGLHPMNTEAFFGQGTRLTVV.

The CDR3 region has the DNA TGTGCCAGCAGGAGCTGGGGGACAGGGGATGGCTACACCTTC. Its protein product is CASRSWGTGDGYTF. The rearrangement uses TRBV6-1 and TRBJ1-2; 10 nucleotides align to TRBD1. The CDR3 is made up of 14 amino acids. The germline V gene encodes CDR1 MNHNS and CDR2 SASEGT. Trimming removed 6 bases from V and 6 bases from J; junction bases left unmatched: 7.

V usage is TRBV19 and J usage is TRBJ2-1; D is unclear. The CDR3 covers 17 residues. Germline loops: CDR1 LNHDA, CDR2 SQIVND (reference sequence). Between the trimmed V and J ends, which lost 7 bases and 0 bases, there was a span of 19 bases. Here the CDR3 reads CASTSSGSSFSYNEQFF. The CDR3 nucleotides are TGTGCCAGTACCTCTTCGGGTAGCTCTTTCTCCTACAATGAGCAGTTCTTC.

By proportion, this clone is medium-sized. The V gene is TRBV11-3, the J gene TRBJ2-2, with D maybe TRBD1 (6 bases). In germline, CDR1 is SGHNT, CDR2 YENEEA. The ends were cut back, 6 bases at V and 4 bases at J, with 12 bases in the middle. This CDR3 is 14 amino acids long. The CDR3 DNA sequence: TGTGCCAGCAGTCGGACAGACTTCACCGGGGAGCTGTTTTTT. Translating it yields CASSRTDFTGELFF.

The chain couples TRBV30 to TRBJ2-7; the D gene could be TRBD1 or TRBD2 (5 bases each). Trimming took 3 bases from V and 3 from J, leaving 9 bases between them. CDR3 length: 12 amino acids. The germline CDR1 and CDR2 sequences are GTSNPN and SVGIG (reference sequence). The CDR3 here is CAWSRDGYEQYF. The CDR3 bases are TGTGCCTGGAGCCGGGACGGCTACGAGCAGTACTTC. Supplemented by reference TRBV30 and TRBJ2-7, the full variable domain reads SQTIHQWPATLVQPVGSPLSLECTVEGTSNPNLYWYRQAAGRGLQLLFYSVGIGQISSEVPQNLSASRPQDRQFILSSKKLLLSDSGFYLCAWSRDGYEQYFGPGTRLTVT.

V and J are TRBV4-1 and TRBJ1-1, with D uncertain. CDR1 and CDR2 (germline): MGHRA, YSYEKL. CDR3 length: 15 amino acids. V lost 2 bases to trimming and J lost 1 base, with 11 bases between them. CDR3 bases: TGCGCCAGCAGCCAACGTGTCGCAGGGAACACTGAAGCTTTCTTT. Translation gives CASSQRVAGNTEAFF.

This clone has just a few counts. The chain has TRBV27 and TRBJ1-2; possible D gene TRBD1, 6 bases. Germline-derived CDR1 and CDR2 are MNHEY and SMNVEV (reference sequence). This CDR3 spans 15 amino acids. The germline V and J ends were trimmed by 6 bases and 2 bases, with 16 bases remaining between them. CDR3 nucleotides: TGTGCCAGCAGCTCCTTGGGACAAGAGAACTATGGCTACACCTTC. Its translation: CASSSLGQENYGYTF.

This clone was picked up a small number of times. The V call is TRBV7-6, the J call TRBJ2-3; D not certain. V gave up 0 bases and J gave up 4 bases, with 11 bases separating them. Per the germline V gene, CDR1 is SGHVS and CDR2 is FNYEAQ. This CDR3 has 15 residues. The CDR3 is CASSLAWAGADTQYF. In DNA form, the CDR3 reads TGTGCCAGCAGCTTAGCGTGGGCCGGCGCAGATACGCAGTATTTT. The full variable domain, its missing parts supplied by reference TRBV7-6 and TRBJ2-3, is GAGVSQSPRYKVTKRGQDVALRCDPISGHVSLYWYRQALGQGPEFLTYFNYEAQQDKSGLPNDRFSAERPEGSISTLTIQRTEQRDSAMYRCASSLAWAGADTQYFGPGTRLTVL.

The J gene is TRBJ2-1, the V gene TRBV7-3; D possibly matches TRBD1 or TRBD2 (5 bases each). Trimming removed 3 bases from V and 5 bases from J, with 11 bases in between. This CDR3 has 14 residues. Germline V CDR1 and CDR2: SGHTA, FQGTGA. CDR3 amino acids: CASSFGAGNNEQFF. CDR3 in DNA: TGTGCCAGCAGCTTCGGGGCAGGTAACAATGAGCAGTTCTTC.

Written as DNA, the CDR3 is TGTGCCAGTAGTATTGCTTTCCCCCTCGATAGCAATCAGCCCCAGCATTTT. Amino acid sequence: CASSIAFPLDSNQPQHF. V usage is TRBV19 and J usage is TRBJ1-5, with D unresolved. Trimming removed 3 bases from V and 0 bases from J, with 15 bases in between. CDR1 is LNHDA and CDR2 is SQIVND in the germline V gene (reference sequence). The CDR3 is made up of 17 amino acids.

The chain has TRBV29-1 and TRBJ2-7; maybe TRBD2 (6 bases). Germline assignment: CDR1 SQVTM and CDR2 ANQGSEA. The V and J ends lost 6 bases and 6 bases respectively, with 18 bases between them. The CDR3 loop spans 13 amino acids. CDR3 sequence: CSVTAGYSTEQYF. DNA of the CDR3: TGCAGCGTAACCGCGGGATATTCCACCGAGCAGTACTTC.

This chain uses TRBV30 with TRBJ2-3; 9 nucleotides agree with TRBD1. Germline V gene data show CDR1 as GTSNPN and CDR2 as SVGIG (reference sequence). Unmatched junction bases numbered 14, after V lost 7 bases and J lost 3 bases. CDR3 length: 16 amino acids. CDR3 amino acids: CALDRGNRLGTDTQYF. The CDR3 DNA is TGTGCCTTGGACAGGGGTAATCGCCTGGGGACAGATACGCAGTATTTT.

CDR3 amino acids: CASSDAGGSTDTQYF. The CDR3 coding sequence is TGTGCCAGCAGTGACGCTGGCGGTAGCACAGATACGCAGTATTTT. The chain is built from TRBV25-1 and TRBJ2-3; no clear D gene. This CDR3 has 15 amino acids. The germline CDR1 and CDR2 sequences are MGHDK and SYGVNS. V lost 3 bases and J lost 0, with 10 bases in between.

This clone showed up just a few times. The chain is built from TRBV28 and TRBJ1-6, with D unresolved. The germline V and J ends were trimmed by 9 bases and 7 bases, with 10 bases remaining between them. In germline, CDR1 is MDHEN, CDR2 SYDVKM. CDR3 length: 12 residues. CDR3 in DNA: TGTGCCAGTCATCATGCCAATTCACCCCTCCACTTT. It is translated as CASHHANSPLHF.

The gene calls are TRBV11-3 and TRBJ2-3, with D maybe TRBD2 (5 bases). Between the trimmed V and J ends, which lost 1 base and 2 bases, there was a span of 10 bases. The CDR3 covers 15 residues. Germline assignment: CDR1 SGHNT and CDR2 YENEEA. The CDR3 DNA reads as TGTGCCAGCAGCTTAGGTGGGAGAGTCACAGATACGCAGTATTTT. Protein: CASSLGGRVTDTQYF.

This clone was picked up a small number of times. The DNA for the CDR3 is TGTGCCAGCAGTTTATCCCAGGGACAAGAAAAACTGTTTTTT. Translation: CASSLSQGQEKLFF. The chain joins TRBV27 to TRBJ1-4, with D perhaps TRBD1 (6 bases). The V end was cut by 0 bases, the J end by 8 bases, with 10 bases between. CDR1 is MNHEY, CDR2 SMNVEV, per germline (reference sequence). This CDR3 spans 14 amino acids.

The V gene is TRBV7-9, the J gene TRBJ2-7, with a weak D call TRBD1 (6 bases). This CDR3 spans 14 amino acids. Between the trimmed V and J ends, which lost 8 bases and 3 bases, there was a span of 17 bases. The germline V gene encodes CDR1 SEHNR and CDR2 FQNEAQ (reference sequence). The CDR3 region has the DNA TGTGCCAGCTCCTCTAGACAGGCCAACTACGAGCAGTACTTC. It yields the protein CASSSRQANYEQYF.